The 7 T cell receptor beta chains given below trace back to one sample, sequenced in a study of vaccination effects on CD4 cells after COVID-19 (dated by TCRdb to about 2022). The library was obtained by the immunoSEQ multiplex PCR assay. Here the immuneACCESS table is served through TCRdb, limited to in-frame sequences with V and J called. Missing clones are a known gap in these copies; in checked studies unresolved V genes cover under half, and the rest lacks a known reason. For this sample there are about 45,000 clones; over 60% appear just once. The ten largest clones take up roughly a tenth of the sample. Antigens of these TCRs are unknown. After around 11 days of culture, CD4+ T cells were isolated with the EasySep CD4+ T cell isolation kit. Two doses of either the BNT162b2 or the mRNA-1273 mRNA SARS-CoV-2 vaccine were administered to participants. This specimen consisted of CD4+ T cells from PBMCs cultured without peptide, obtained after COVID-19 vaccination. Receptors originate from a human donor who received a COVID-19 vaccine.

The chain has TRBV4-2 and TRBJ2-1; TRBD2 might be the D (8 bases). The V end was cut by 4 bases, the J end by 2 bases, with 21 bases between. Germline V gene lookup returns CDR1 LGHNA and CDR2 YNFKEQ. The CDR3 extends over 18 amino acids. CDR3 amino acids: CASSRPEGAGGAYNEQFF. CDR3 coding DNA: TGTGCCAGCAGCCGCCCGGAGGGGGCGGGAGGCGCCTACAATGAGCAGTTCTTC.

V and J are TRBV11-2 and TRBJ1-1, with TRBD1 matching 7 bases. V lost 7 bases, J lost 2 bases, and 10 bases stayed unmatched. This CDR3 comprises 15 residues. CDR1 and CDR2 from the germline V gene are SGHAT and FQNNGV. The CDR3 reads CASTETGDKNTEAFF. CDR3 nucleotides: TGTGCCAGCACCGAAACAGGGGACAAAAACACTGAAGCTTTCTTT.

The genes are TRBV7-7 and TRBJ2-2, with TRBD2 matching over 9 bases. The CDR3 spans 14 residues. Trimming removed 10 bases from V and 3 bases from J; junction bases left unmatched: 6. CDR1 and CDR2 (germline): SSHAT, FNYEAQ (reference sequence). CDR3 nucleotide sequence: TGTGCCACGTCTAGCGGGACTCACACCGGGGAGCTGTTTTTT. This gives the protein CATSSGTHTGELFF.

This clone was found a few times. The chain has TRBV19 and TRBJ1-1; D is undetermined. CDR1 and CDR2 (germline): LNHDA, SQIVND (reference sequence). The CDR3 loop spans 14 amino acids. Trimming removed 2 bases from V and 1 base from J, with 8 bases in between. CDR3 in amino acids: CASSIRGGNTEAFF. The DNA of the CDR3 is TGTGCCAGTAGTATACGGGGAGGGAACACTGAAGCTTTCTTT.

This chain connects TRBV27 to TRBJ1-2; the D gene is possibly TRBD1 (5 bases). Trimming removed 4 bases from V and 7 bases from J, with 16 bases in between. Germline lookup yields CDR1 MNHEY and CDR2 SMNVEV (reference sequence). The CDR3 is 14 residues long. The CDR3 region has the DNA TGTGCCAGCAGTTCAACAGTGAACGGGGGTGGCTACACCTTC. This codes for CASSSTVNGGGYTF.

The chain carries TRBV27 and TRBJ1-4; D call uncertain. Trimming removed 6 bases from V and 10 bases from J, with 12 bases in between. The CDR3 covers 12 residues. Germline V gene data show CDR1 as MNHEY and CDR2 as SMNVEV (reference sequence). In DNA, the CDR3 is TGTGCCAGCAGCTCCCTCCGAGGAAAACTGTTTTTT. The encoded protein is CASSSLRGKLFF.

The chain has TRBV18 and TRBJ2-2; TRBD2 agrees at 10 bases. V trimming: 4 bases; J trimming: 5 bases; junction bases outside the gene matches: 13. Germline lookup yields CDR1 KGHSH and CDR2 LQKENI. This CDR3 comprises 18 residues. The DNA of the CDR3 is TGTGCCAGCTCACGGGCTAGCGGGAGTGCTGGTTTGACCGGGGAGCTGTTTTTT. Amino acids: CASSRASGSAGLTGELFF.